This entry is about one T cell receptor (beta chain). Its antigen target is currently unknown. No much larger clone is present one base from it, and per-base qualities are unavailable. The data are from a study of blood T cell repertoires in COVID-19 (dated by TCRdb to about 2020). Broadly, across the study: Samples from collaborators originated in the United States, Italy and Spain and spanned both the acute and convalescent phases of COVID-19. A freely available public database, intended as a resource for researchers studying the immune response to SARS-CoV-2, is where the repertoires were released. Subjects who had been exposed to COVID-19, were actively infected with it, or had recovered from it provided the deeply sampled blood TCRbeta repertoires that made up the dataset. Samples came from the ongoing ImmuneRACE study (first 160 participants) plus 1,254 subjects from 6 global collaborators. Nearly every sample came with metadata listing a de-identified subject ID, COVID-19 status, age in years and sex. The prospective study material was composed of cDNA or gDNA derived from T cells, B-cell-depleted T cells, or PBMCs. HLA class I and class II types, where available, came from metadata supplied by the sample provider rather than from assay-based typing.

The paper as a whole reports these results and caveats: How much clinical and demographic metadata was included differed by source and by participant, and the metadata was provided uncurated.

TCRbeta CDR3 regions were amplified from genomic DNA using the immunoSEQ Assay, a bias-controlled multiplex PCR. On the authors' methods: The number of nucleated cells in each sample was estimated from the amplification of reference gene primers within the assay. To quantify the absolute abundance of each unique TCRbeta CDR3 rearrangement, sequence reads were collapsed and filtered. For each sample, productive Simpson clonality was calculated by taking the square root of Simpson's diversity index across productive rearrangements. TCRdb's version of the immuneACCESS table is confined to in-frame rearrangements and falls short of the full clone set. An unresolved V gene accounts for under half of the shortfall where checked; the remainder is of unknown origin. The V and J calls and the clone size are those of that table, but D and trimming were determined from the DNA. The sample includes about 230,000 clones, with under 90% observed a single time. Together, the top ten hold about 9.9% of the sample.

The trim is 1 base for V and 9 bases for J, with a gap of 10 bases between the germline ends. From cysteine to phenylalanine, the CDR3 is 14 amino acids long. The kept DNA is CDR3 alone, 42 bases in frame from the first base. In the germline V gene (reference sequence), CDR1 corresponds to LGHDT and CDR2 to YNNKEL. At one collaborating source in Seattle, patients were enrolled during active infection and were followed longitudinally through the course of disease. Whole blood was collected in K2EDTA tubes by collaborating institutions according to the institutions' own protocols. For TCRbeta analysis, collaborator samples were shipped as frozen whole blood, as isolated PBMCs, or as DNA extracted from either sample type.

This chain joins TRBV3-1 (or the pseudogene TRBV3-2) to TRBJ1-6, and possibly TRBD1, on 5 matching bases. The specimen was peripheral blood. This TCR derives from a man in his fifties or sixties with COVID-19, enrolled during active disease. The CDR3 here reads CASSQGTGGSPLHF. The sequenced DNA: TGTGCCAGCAGCCAAGGCACCGGGGGTTCACCCCTCCACTTT.